This TCR beta chain is drawn from a study of early T cells in non-severe SARS-CoV-2 infection. Turning to the study itself: Alpha and beta chains were unpaired, from unsorted whole-blood bulk RNA.

Unique molecular identifiers tagged individual cDNA molecules. TCRdb itself ran the 5' RACE reads through MiXCR, one entry per CDR3 protein. Among some 59,000 distinct CDR3 sequences listed, 10% were seen once. V lost 1 base and J lost 6; bases outside the gene matches: 8. Looked up from germline, CDR1 is SQVTM and CDR2 is ANQGSEA. The CDR3 extends over 14 amino acids. To note about this clonotype: Its antigen is not identified.

Study-wide results and limits: VDJdb matches were skewed toward anti-spike CD8 T cell responses.

Sequences were obtained from whole blood. The source is an adult who was a healthcare worker with PCR-confirmed SARS-CoV-2 infection or an uninfected control (not recorded which). The chain is built from TRBV29-1 and TRBJ2-7; 8 bases line up with TRBD1. The CDR3 sequence: CSVEGGRGLSEQYF. For the CDR3, the DNA is TGCAGCGTTGAAGGTGGCAGGGGGCTGTCCGAGCAGTACTTC.